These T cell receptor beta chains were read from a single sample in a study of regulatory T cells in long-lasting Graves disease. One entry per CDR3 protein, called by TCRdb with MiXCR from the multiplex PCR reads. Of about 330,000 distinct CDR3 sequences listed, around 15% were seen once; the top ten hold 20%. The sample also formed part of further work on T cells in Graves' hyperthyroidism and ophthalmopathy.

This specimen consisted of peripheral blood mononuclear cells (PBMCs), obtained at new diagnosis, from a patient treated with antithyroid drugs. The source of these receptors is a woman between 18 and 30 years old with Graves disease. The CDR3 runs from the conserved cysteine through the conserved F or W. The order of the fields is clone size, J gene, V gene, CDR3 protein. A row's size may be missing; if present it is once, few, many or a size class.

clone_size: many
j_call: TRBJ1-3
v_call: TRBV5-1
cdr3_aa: CASSLGQENTIYF

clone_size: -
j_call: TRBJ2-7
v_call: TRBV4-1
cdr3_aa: CASSQLRTGAHEQYF

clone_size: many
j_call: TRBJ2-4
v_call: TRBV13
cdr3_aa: CASSLGIGAKNIQYF

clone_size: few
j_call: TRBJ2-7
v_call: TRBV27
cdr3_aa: CASSLRGPLHEQYF

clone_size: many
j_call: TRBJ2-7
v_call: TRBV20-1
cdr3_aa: CSATPGDEQYF

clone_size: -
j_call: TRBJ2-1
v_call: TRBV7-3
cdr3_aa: CASSTVSRGAEQFF

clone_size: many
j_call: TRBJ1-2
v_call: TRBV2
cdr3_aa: CASSEFQVGSDDGYTF

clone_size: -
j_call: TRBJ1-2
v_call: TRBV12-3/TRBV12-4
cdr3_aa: CASSRVLGGGYTF

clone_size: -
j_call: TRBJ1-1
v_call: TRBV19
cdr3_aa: CASNRDLMNTEAFF

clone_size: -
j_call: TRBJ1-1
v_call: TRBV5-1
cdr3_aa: CASQAGVQNTEAFF

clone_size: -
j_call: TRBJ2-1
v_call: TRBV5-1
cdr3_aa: CASSSNGGSGYNEQFF

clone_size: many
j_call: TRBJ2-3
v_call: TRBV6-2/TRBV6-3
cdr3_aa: CASRGTGEDTQYF

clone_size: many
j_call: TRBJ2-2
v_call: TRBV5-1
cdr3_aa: CASSFRQSNTGELFF

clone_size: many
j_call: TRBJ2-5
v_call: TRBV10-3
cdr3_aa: CAISRTREETQYF

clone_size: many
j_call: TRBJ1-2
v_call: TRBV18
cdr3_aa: CASSPRGNDEGYTF

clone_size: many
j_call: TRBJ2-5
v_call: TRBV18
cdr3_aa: CASSPGQGAMETQYF

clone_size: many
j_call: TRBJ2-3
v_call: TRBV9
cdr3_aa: CASSVVSGGSDTQYF

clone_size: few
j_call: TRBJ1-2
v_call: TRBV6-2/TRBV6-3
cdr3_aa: CASKPGVSYGYTF

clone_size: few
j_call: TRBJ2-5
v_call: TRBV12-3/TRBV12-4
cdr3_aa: CASSLVGYQETQYF

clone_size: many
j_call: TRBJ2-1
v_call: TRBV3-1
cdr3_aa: CASSHFRAGGSYNEQFF

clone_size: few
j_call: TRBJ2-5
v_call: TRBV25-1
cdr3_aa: CASSESRPEETQYF

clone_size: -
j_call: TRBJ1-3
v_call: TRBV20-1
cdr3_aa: CSARYRVSGNTIYF

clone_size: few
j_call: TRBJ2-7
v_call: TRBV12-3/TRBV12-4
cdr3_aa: CASSPEALHYEQYF

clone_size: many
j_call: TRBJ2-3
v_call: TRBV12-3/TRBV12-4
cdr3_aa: CASSSAGAGTDTQYF

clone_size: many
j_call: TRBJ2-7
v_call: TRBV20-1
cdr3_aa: CSARDTLAGGVYEQYF

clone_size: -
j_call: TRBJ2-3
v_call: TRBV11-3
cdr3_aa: CASSFDLAGGPAQYF

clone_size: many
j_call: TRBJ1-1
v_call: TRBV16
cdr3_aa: CASSPNRDTEAFF

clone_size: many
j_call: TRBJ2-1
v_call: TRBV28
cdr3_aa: CASSFIGGQGRYNEQFF

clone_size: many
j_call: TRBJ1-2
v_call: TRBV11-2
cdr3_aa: CASSLKRGTLDGYTF

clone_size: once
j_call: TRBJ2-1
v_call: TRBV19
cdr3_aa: CASTATSGRYNEQFF

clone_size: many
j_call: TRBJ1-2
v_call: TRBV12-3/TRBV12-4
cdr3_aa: CASSSPALGGYTF

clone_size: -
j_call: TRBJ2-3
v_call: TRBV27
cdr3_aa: CASKTWSTDTQYF

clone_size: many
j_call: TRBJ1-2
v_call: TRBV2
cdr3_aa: CASSVGTGSGYTF

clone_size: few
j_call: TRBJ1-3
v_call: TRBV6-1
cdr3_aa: CASRGQGQFGNTIYF

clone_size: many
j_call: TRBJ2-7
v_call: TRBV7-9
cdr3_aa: CASSIQGYEQYF

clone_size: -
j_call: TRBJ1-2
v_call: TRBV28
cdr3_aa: CASRIRGVSNYGYTF

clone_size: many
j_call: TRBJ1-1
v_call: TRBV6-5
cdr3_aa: CASSYSGQVNTEAFF

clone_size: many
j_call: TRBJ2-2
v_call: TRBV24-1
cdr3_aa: CATSRLTGELFF

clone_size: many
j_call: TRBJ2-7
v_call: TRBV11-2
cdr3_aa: CASSLYTGAYEQYF

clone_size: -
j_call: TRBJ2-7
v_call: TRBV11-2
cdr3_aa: CASSSGEGHAYEQYF

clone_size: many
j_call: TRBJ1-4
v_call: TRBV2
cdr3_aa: CASNGGTNEKLFF

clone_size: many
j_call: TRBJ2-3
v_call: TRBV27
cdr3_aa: CASSLWTESTDTQYF

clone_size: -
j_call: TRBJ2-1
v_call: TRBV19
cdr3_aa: CASRGPGVYNEQFF

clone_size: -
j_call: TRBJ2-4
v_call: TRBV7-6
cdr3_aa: CASSRGPIAKNIQYF

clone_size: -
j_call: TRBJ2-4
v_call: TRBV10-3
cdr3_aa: CAIVVLAGGPRGKNIQYF

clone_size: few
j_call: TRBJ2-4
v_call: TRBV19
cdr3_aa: CASSIWLAERKNIQYF

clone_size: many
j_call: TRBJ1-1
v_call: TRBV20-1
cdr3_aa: CSASDGTANTEAFF

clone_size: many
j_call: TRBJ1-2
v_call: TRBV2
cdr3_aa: CASNTDRGRGYTF

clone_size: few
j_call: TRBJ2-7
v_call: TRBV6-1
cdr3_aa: CASSERSGSYEQYF

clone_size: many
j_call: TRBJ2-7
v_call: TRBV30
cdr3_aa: CAWIRHSHEQYF

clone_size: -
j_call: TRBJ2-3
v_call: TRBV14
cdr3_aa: CASSKQPGSKGRDTQYF

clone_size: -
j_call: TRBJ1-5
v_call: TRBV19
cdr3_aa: CASSLAGGSGPQHF